These T cell receptor beta chains were read from a single sample in a study of Graves' ophthalmopathy and Graves' hyperthyroidism. One entry per CDR3 protein, called by TCRdb with MiXCR from the multiplex PCR reads. The sample includes over a million distinct CDR3 sequences, 35% to 40% of them seen just once. Sequenced sample: peripheral blood or thyroid tissue (not recorded which). All receptors come from an adult man with Graves' hyperthyroidism. CDR3s include the opening cysteine and the closing phenylalanine or tryptophan. The size field is filled for only some rows; it gives once, few, many or a size class.

TRBV7-9,13,many,TRBJ1-3,CASRRGMGNTIYF
TRBV25-1,13,once,TRBJ2-5,CAQGRVGQETQYF
TRBV2,14,few,TRBJ1-4,CASSADRGHEKLFF
TRBV25-1,17,-,-,CASSDSSRTSGRSEQFF
TRBV15,15,many,TRBJ1-4,CATSRDRDRGEKLFF
TRBV9,14,few,TRBJ2-7,CASSVGGVPYEQYF
TRBV10-3,13,many,TRBJ1-3,CAISDELRNTIYF
TRBV12-3/TRBV12-4,16,-,TRBJ2-5,CASKGLAGEYQETQYF
TRBV24-1,15,-,TRBJ2-2,CAIAETSGNTGELFF
TRBV20-1,15,-,TRBJ1-2,CSARDSYRGDYGYTF
TRBV6-4,12,few,TRBJ1-5,CAKGTPNQPQHF
TRBV19,15,many,TRBJ2-6,CATRGGPSGANVLTF
TRBV29-1,14,many,TRBJ2-2,CSVINRVGTGELFF
TRBV2,11,-,TRBJ2-6,CASKFMNTEAF
TRBV9,16,many,TRBJ1-1,CASSVATYGSDTEAFF
TRBV7-8,16,many,TRBJ2-7,CASSLDPWDRPYEQYF
TRBV4-3,14,many,TRBJ1-6,CASSQVASDSPLHF
TRBV6-2/TRBV6-3,12,-,TRBJ2-7,CASMGQFYGQYF
TRBV25-1,14,many,TRBJ2-6,CASTGGGGANVLTF
TRBV19,15,many,TRBJ2-7,CASSTLGQGAHEQYF
TRBV19,15,-,TRBJ1-5,CASTPGGAMRQPQHF
TRBV10-2,16,-,TRBJ2-3,CASSDGRTRPWDTQYF
TRBV7-8,13,many,TRBJ1-5,CASSPQGLQPQHF
TRBV11-2,18,many,TRBJ1-6,CASSSYPGTGSGNSPLHF
TRBV6-6,15,many,TRBJ2-7,CASSYSMSSSYEQYF
TRBV7-9,15,many,TRBJ1-5,CASSLRGQGNQPQHF
TRBV5-1,15,many,TRBJ1-2,CASSPYSGGASGYTF
TRBV7-8,15,-,TRBJ1-1,CASGQDFGRATEAFF
TRBV10-2,14,-,TRBJ2-5,CASSERTGVGTQYF
TRBV28,13,few,TRBJ2-7,CASTRAGIYEQYF
TRBV7-2,14,many,TRBJ1-3,CASSYPSSGNTIYF
TRBV12-3/TRBV12-4,16,few,TRBJ2-5,CASSFRVPKARETQYF
TRBV29-1,14,-,TRBJ2-2,CSVDGTSGPEVLFF
TRBV12-3/TRBV12-4,12,-,TRBJ1-1,CASSWAGRRAFF
TRBV10-3,15,many,TRBJ1-5,CAIRPGQGEGQPQHF
TRBV20-1,16,-,TRBJ2-7,CSARRNPGTGVSEQYF
TRBV10-3,12,many,TRBJ2-7,CAIGSPDYEQYF
TRBV12-3/TRBV12-4,13,many,TRBJ2-7,CASSQATGREQYF
TRBV20-1,11,-,TRBJ2-7,CSAEGGYEQYF
TRBV6-5,16,-,TRBJ1-2,CASSYFTGVANYGYTF
TRBV29-1,14,-,TRBJ1-3,CSVEWESSGNTIYF
TRBV6-5,14,-,TRBJ1-1,CASSYSRREREAFF
TRBV7-8,14,many,TRBJ2-5,CASRDLAVQETQYF
TRBV11-2,13,many,TRBJ1-6,CASSATGGSPLHF
TRBV6-1,15,-,TRBJ1-5,CASSPDRGHGQPQHF
TRBV4-1,13,many,TRBJ1-1,CASTEMGGTEAFF
TRBV5-8,15,many,TRBJ2-7,CASSLMASGTYEQYF
TRBV29-1,13,-,TRBJ2-7,CSVVARDTYEQYF
TRBV6-2/TRBV6-3,14,few,TRBJ2-7,CASSYLGDVDEQYF